These 22 T cell receptor beta chains came from one sample sequenced in a study of shared clonotypes between healthy human individuals. Method: immunoSEQ multiplex PCR; TCRdb's copy keeps in-frame clones and lacks some. The table records nearly 1 million clones, less than 85% of them present only once. Specimen: memory CD4+ T cells sorted from blood. Subset indicated: CD45RA-negative fraction. The receptors derive from a man younger than 35 in good health.

The chain has TRBV11-3 and TRBJ2-7, with 14 bases matching TRBD2. The germline V gene encodes CDR1 SGHNT and CDR2 YENEEA. This CDR3 is built from 20 residues. V lost 5 bases and J lost 3; bases outside the gene matches: 18. CDR3 in amino acids: CASSKNPPPTSGGVHYEQYF. CDR3 in DNA: TGTGCCAGCAGCAAAAATCCCCCTCCGACTAGCGGGGGGGTACACTACGAGCAGTACTTC.

The chain uses TRBV28 and TRBJ1-4; 9 bases agree with TRBD1. Germline V gives CDR1 MDHEN, CDR2 SYDVKM. After removal of 6 bases from V and 4 bases from J, the junction contained 15 bases not matched to a gene. The CDR3 is 18 amino acids. In nucleotides, the CDR3 is TGTGCCAGCAGGCCTTCAAACAGGGGGCGCCCCGATAATGAAAAACTGTTTTTT. It yields the protein CASRPSNRGRPDNEKLFF.

V is TRBV10-1 and J is TRBJ2-1, with D perhaps matching TRBD1 (5 bases). The germline V gene encodes CDR1 WNHNN and CDR2 SYGVQD (reference sequence). V lost 5 bases, J lost 4 bases, and 12 bases lay in between. The CDR3 loop spans 14 amino acids. The CDR3 sequence: CASSPGRAYNEQFF. The DNA for the CDR3 is TGCGCCAGCAGTCCGGGCAGGGCGTACAATGAGCAGTTCTTC.

The chain is built from TRBV19 and TRBJ2-5; D might be TRBD1 (5 bases). The V and J ends lost 7 bases and 0 bases respectively, with 12 bases between them. Looked up from germline, CDR1 is LNHDA and CDR2 is SQIVND (reference sequence). CDR3 length: 14 residues. For the CDR3, the DNA is TGTGCCAGTAAACAGGCCGGCAACCAAGAGACCCAGTACTTC. It is translated as CASKQAGNQETQYF.

This chain connects TRBV18 to TRBJ2-7, with TRBD1 matching over 8 bases. This CDR3 has 14 residues. The V gene's germline CDR1 is KGHSH and CDR2 LQKENI. Trimming at V came to 5 bases and at J to 3 bases, leaving 6 bases not matched to a gene. The CDR3 sequence: CASSTRTGNYEQYF. In DNA form, the CDR3 reads TGTGCCAGCTCAACCCGGACAGGGAACTACGAGCAGTACTTC.

The chain combines TRBV11-3 with TRBJ2-2; 9 bases fit TRBD1. V lost 1 base, J lost 5 bases, and 5 bases stayed unmatched. The CDR3 is made up of 16 amino acids. CDR1 is SGHNT and CDR2 is YENEEA in the germline V gene. The CDR3 loop reads CASSLAAGQGTGELFF. Here the CDR3 DNA reads TGTGCCAGCAGCTTAGCGGCCGGACAGGGGACCGGGGAGCTGTTTTTT. Combining the CDR3 with reference TRBV11-3 and TRBJ2-2 gives the whole variable domain EAGVVQSPRYKIIEKKQPVAFWCNPISGHNTLYWYLQNLGQGPELLIRYENEEAVDDSQLPKDRFSAERLKGVDSTLKIQPAELGDSAVYLCASSLAAGQGTGELFFGEGSRLTVL.

This clone was counted at least ten times. At the DNA level, this CDR3 is encoded by other sequences in the same sample as well. V is TRBV28 and J is TRBJ1-6; TRBD1 matches at 7 bases. Germline lookup yields CDR1 MDHEN and CDR2 SYDVKM. The J segment lost 12 bases and the V segment lost 8 bases, leaving 16 bases of the junction unmatched. The CDR3 has 15 residues. CDR3 DNA: TGTGCCAGCGGCTACAGGGGCAGGGGGTTTTTACCCCTCCACTTT. It specifies CASGYRGRGFLPLHF.

This chain uses TRBV11-2 with TRBJ2-7, with D possibly being TRBD1 (6 bases). CDR1 SGHAT and CDR2 FQNNGV come from the germline V gene. V shed 3 bases and J shed 6 bases, with 15 bases lying between them. There are 14 residues in the CDR3. The CDR3 DNA sequence: TGTGCCAGCAGCTTCGCCAGGGGTACAACCGAGCAGTACTTC. It is translated as CASSFARGTTEQYF.

The chain couples TRBV30 to TRBJ2-4, with D possibly called TRBD1 or TRBD2 (7 bases each). The CDR3 totals 15 residues. Trimming cost V 8 bases and J 1 base, with 18 bases left between them. CDR1 is GTSNPN and CDR2 is SVGIG in the germline V gene (reference sequence). Written as DNA, the CDR3 is TGTGCCCTCAGGGGGGGAGGCTCGGCCAAAAACATTCAGTACTTC. It encodes CALRGGGSAKNIQYF.

Concerning this clone itself: Germline is not matched at one junction end, which may reflect a read error. The V gene is TRBV19, the J gene TRBJ2-7; TRBD2 is a possible D gene (6 bases). This CDR3 is built from 16 residues. The germline V gene encodes CDR1 LNHDA and CDR2 SQIVND (reference sequence). The CDR3: CASSGIFGRDSYEQCF. Here the CDR3 DNA reads TGTGCCAGTAGTGGCATCTTTGGACGGGACTCCTACGAGCAGTGCTTC.

The chain carries TRBV2 and TRBJ1-1; 8 nucleotides line up with TRBD1. The germline V gene has CDR1 SNHLY and CDR2 FYNNEI. With V trimmed by 7 bases and J by 0 bases, 7 bases remained unmatched. CDR3 length: 15 amino acids. This chain's CDR3 is CASTGQGLMNTEAFF. DNA of the CDR3: TGTGCCAGCACCGGACAGGGACTCATGAACACTGAAGCTTTCTTT.

The J gene is TRBJ2-5, the V gene TRBV4-1; D not certain. V lost 6 bases and J 1 base, leaving 15 bases between the germline ends. CDR1 is MGHRA and CDR2 is YSYEKL in the germline V gene. The CDR3 has 15 residues. CDR3 in DNA: TGCGCCAGCAGTTTCTTTCTGACTGTCCAAGAGACCCAGTACTTC. Translation: CASSFFLTVQETQYF.

The gene calls are TRBV30 and TRBJ1-4; 11 bases agree with TRBD1. This CDR3 region has 17 residues. Germline CDR1 and CDR2: GTSNPN and SVGIG (reference sequence). Trimming at V came to 0 bases and at J to 0 bases, leaving 3 bases not matched to a gene. The CDR3 DNA sequence: TGTGCCTGGAGTGTTAAGGGACAGGGGGCAACTAATGAAAAACTGTTTTTT. Its translation: CAWSVKGQGATNEKLFF.

Details on this clone: At the DNA level, this CDR3 is encoded by other sequences in the same sample as well. The gene calls are TRBV2 and TRBJ2-1; TRBD1 matches at 10 bases. Trimming at V came to 4 bases and at J to 2 bases, leaving 2 bases not matched to a gene. The CDR3 contains 15 residues. CDR1 and CDR2 (germline): SNHLY, FYNNEI. The CDR3 bases are TGTGCCAGCAGTGGGGGACAGGGGCCCTACAATGAGCAGTTCTTC. Translating gives CASSGGQGPYNEQFF.

The chain is built from TRBV4-1 and TRBJ1-2; D may be TRBD1 (6 bases). This CDR3 contains 16 residues. The germline V gene encodes CDR1 MGHRA and CDR2 YSYEKL. V lost 2 bases and J lost 8, with 21 bases in between. CDR3 protein: CASSQTPRQDLGGYTF. DNA for the CDR3: TGCGCCAGCAGCCAAACCCCCCGACAGGACCTCGGCGGCTACACCTTC.

J is TRBJ2-2 and V is TRBV5-4, with 9 bases fitting TRBD2. Unmatched junction bases numbered 8, after V lost 0 bases and J lost 8 bases. From germline, CDR1 is SGHNT and CDR2 YYREEE (reference sequence). The CDR3 sequence is 16 residues long. CDR3 nucleotide sequence: TGTGCCAGCAGCTTGGCTCGAGCGGGGGGAGTTGGGGAGCTGTTTTTT. It translates to CASSLARAGGVGELFF.

A word on this clone: This may come from a read error, since a much larger clone is one base off. This sequence joins TRBV2 and TRBJ2-3; possible D gene TRBD2, 6 bases. V was pared by 4 bases and J by 4 bases, with 6 bases between. This CDR3 comprises 12 residues. The germline CDR1 and CDR2 sequences are SNHLY and FYNNEI. CDR3 sequence: CASSASADTQYF. CDR3 bases: TGTGCCAGCAGTGCTAGCGCAGATACGCAGTATTTT. The variable domain in full, with the rest retrieved from reference TRBV2 and TRBJ2-3, is EPEVTQTPSHQVTQMGQEVILRCVPISNHLYFYWYRQILGQKVEFLVSFYNNEISEKSEIFDDQFSVERPDGSNFTLKIRSTKLEDSAMYFCASSASADTQYFGPGTRLTVL.

This clone occurred a few times. V and J are TRBV21-1 and TRBJ2-7; TRBD1, the table's D call, was not compared with the DNA. TRBV21-1 is designated a pseudogene. The CDR3 consists of 13 residues. The chain's CDR3 is CATDGTTNYEQYF. CDR3 nucleotide sequence: TGTGCCACTGACGGGACAACCAACTACGAGCAGTACTTC.

V gene TRBV4-1 combines with J gene TRBJ1-6; D possibly corresponds to TRBD1 (6 bases). V was pared by 3 bases and J by 7 bases, with 13 bases between. The CDR3 length is 15 residues. Germline V lookup: CDR1 MGHRA, CDR2 YSYEKL. The CDR3 spells CASSQLGGQNSPLHF. Here the CDR3 DNA reads TGCGCCAGCAGCCAGCTAGGGGGGCAGAATTCACCCCTCCACTTT.

This clone occurred a few times. The V gene is TRBV27, the J gene TRBJ2-5, with D possibly TRBD1 on 5 matching bases. Trimming pared 6 bases from V and 5 bases from J, leaving 10 bases between. The CDR3 runs 12 residues. The germline CDR1 and CDR2 sequences are MNHEY and SMNVEV (reference sequence). The CDR3 loop reads CASRSGKETQYF. The CDR3 DNA follows: TGTGCCAGCAGATCAGGGAAGGAGACCCAGTACTTC.

Concerning this clone: This may stem from a read error, because a much larger clone lies one nucleotide away. This chain links TRBV11-3 with TRBJ2-1, with TRBD2 matching over 16 bases. Germline CDR1 is SGHNT and CDR2 is YENEEA. This CDR3 comprises 16 residues. Trimming at V came to 7 bases and at J to 5 bases, leaving 5 bases not matched to a gene. CDR3 DNA sequence: TGTGCCAGCAACAAGGGACTAGCGGGAGGGGACAATGAGCAGTTCTTC. It yields the protein CASNKGLAGGDNEQFF. Looking up the rest from reference TRBV11-3 and TRBJ2-1 gives the full variable domain: EAGVVQSPRYKIIEKKQPVAFWCNPISGHNTLYWYLQNLGQGPELLIRYENEEAVDDSQLPKDRFSAERLKGVDSTLKIQPAELGDSAVYLCASNKGLAGGDNEQFFGPGTRLTVL.

This clone was counted a few times. The chain recombines TRBV7-2 with TRBJ2-1; 12 nucleotides align to TRBD2. This CDR3 comprises 18 residues. Per the germline V gene, CDR1 is SGHTA and CDR2 is FQGNSA. V dropped 2 bases and J dropped 6; count of bases not matched to a gene: 11. CDR3 DNA sequence: TGTGCCAGCAGCTTATGGGTCGCTAGCGGGAGGGCCAGCAATGAGCAGTTCTTC. Protein sequence: CASSLWVASGRASNEQFF.